The TCR beta chain under discussion was sequenced for a study of cytomegalovirus exposure and HLA in healthy donors (dated by TCRdb to about 2017). Study-level background: According to an earlier analysis of 550 to 750 of the donors, about 170 million T cells yielded roughly 110 million unique TCR beta sequences and about 300 Gb of sequence data. The study profiled the T cell repertoires of fewer than 850 subjects by immunosequencing and related them to cytomegalovirus serostatus. The number of typed donors differed by locus: roughly 629-630 for A, B, C, DRB1 and DQB1; 500 to 550 for DQA1; about 600 for DPA1; and some 430 for DPB1. In a later analysis, previously published TCR beta repertoires from fewer than 750 donors were re-analyzed and high-resolution HLA genotyping was added so that TCR occurrence patterns could be studied. Rather than using new phenotypic data, the later analysis identified candidate immune exposures from TCR beta sequences and from how often those sequences occurred across donors. An early release that covered fewer than 800 HLA-typed donors contained around 300 gigabases of sequencing data and 65 million to 100 million unique TCR sequences. Among around 400 genotyped donors of the cohort, an average of about 220,000 unique TCR beta nucleotide sequences was sequenced per donor, of which about 20% were non-productive. Every repertoire in the discovery cohort had been generated on one and the same sequencing platform. Four to six DR-DQ haplotypes were handled as single units for association and clustering because linkage in the cohort was strong. The aim of the study was to test whether cataloging public T cell receptors could identify signatures of past pathogen exposure. An earlier analysis of a few hundred of the donors applied high-throughput TCR beta sequencing to assess whether each TCR beta V gene segment acted as functional or pseudogenic. HLA typing covered class I and class II loci at four-digit resolution. To predict cytomegalovirus infection status, the study brought together high-throughput TCR immunosequencing, statistical association of individual TCRs with disease status, and machine learning. Among the approximately 420 genotyped donors, more than 70% belonged to the genetic ancestry cluster associated with self-reported Caucasian donors. In addition to the first cohort of 500 to 850 subjects, a separate validation cohort of 120 different subjects was used. Donor age, sex, ethnicity and CMV serostatus were collected together with the repertoire data. Genome-wide SNP genotypes for about 60% of the roughly 700 donors were used in a later genetic analysis, which treated that subset as a discovery cohort.

The germline V gene (reference sequence) yields GTSNPN for CDR1 and SVGIG for CDR2. V is shortened by 3 bases, J by 0 bases, and the region joining them spans 13 bases. Spanning cysteine to phenylalanine, the CDR3 consists of 15 amino acids. The only DNA kept is the CDR3, 45 bases in frame from the first base. The cohort consisted of 650 to 850 healthy bone marrow donors. All cohort members were sampled while nominally healthy, although unrecorded immune exposures were likely present. The donor tested CMV seropositive, placing the donor among the 289 seropositive members of the cohort. Every donor gave a peripheral blood sample, and the peripheral blood mononuclear cells from that sample were used for TCR beta sequencing. The Qiagen DNeasy Blood Extraction Kit was used to extract genomic DNA from the blood cell samples. As concerns this clone: The target of this receptor is not known. Per-base qualities were not stored, and no clone one base away is much larger.

The library was produced with the immunoSEQ multiplex PCR assay. The multiplex PCR relied on a mix of 60 forward primers for TCR Vbeta segments and 13 reverse primers for TCR Jbeta segments. The CDR3 region of rearranged TCR beta genes was amplified from genomic DNA by a multiplex PCR assay. Amplified TCR beta libraries were sequenced as 87-base-pair reads on the Illumina HiSeq System. The paper's processing steps were these. A later analysis tallied 70 million to 100 million unique TCR beta chains across the 610 or so repertoires, and about 12 million of those chains were shared by two or more donors. Raw reads were error-corrected and collapsed into unique sequences with a nearest-neighbor algorithm that merged closely related sequences to remove PCR and sequencing errors. CDR3 sequences were aligned to IMGT reference sequences to assign V, D and J gene segments. Each retained sequence needed at least a six-nucleotide match to both a V gene segment and a J gene segment. A rearrangement counted as productive if the CDR3 had no stop codons and remained in frame with V and J, and every other rearrangement counted as non-productive. Following IMGT convention, CDR3 was defined as the stretch from the second conserved V-encoded cysteine up to the conserved J-encoded phenylalanine. Sequences without an unambiguous match to a single V gene segment were excluded from the earlier analysis of approximately 560 of the donors. In an earlier analysis of 500 to 750 of the donors, V segments were called functional above 56.7% productive rearrangements and were called segregating when the between-donor standard deviation exceeded 5%. To diagnose cytomegalovirus status from the catalog of TCR beta chain sequences, a statistical classification framework was built. In a later analysis, TCR nucleotide sequences were compared against IMGT/GENE-DB human TR gene sequences so that V and J genes could be assigned. Using the TCRdist pipeline, a later analysis assigned CDR3 sequences along with most-parsimonious VDJ recombination scenarios. In a later analysis, every TCR beta chain was defined by the combination of its CDR3 amino acid sequence and its V-gene family, and reads without a unique V-gene family were dropped. A later analysis removed 550 to 700 highly shared, low-generation-probability nucleotide sequences to deal with suspected cross-contamination and a sequencing artifact. In a later analysis, a clonal expansion index for each public chain was calculated from normalized within-repertoire ranks of inferred template counts. A later analysis computed generation probabilities with a VDJ recombination model fitted to out-of-frame rearrangements, and checked the results against IGoR. In a later analysis, TCR-TCR, TCR-HLA and TCR-CMV co-occurrence was scored with hypergeometric tests, and a repertoire-size bias correction was applied to TCR pairs. In a later analysis, false discovery rates were estimated by permuting HLA or CMV assignments 20 times. In a later analysis, co-occurring TCRs were grouped using DBSCAN, with TCRdist sequence similarity added in when clustering inside HLA-allele-positive subsets. Repertoires with fewer than 30,000 or more than 120,000 public chains, plus five repertoires with anomalous nucleotide sharing, were excluded from co-occurrence clustering. Sourced from immuneACCESS, this table was stored by TCRdb with only in-frame sequences that have V and J called. A share of the clones is absent; for the studies checked, an unresolved V gene accounts for under half, and the remainder has no known explanation. V and J calls and clone size are copied from that table; D and trimming were computed from the DNA. For this sample the table gives more than 95,000 clones, of which approximately 80% were detected only once. The top ten clones comprise approximately 10% of the sample.

Overall study outcomes, separate from this receptor: In a later genetic analysis, fewer N-insertions in productive TCRs were reported among donors in an Asian-associated ancestry cluster than the roughly 700-donor mean. It was suggested by the authors that the approach could potentially be generalized to other disease states and immunological phenotypes. Only TCR beta chains were sequenced in this cohort, and the absence of alpha or paired-chain data limited detectable features. In a later genetic analysis, a missense DCLRE1C variant was associated with V-gene and J-gene trimming of TCR beta chains, and the association was replicated in an independent cohort. Linkage disequilibrium might explain the correlated functional status among segregating V segments, but an unknown experimental factor could not be ruled out. In an earlier analysis of about 600 of the donors, most TCR beta V segments appeared in productive rearrangements about 90% or about 30% of the time, broadly matching IMGT annotations. Fewer than 20 rarely observed V segments, including chromosome 9 orphons, were excluded from the earlier analysis of almost 600 of the donors because counts were too low. Because some donors lacked HLA typing at each locus, the association tests relied only on the typed subset. In a later analysis, 16,951 TCR beta sequences were associated with specific HLA alleles at a false discovery rate of 0.05. Most TCR sequences were observed very rarely across donors, whereas some public TCRs were present in many individuals. When HLA alleles, especially DR and DQ, strongly co-occurred, TCR associations were difficult to assign to individual alleles. In a later analysis, TCR association rates were found to vary across HLA loci, with the most associated TCRs seen for DRB1 alleles and the fewest for HLA-C alleles. The presence/absence analyses assumed that sequencing depth was roughly uniform across donors, and that assumption may not be true. The study gave a list of 150 to 200 TCR beta chains associated with cytomegalovirus. Compared with equally common non-associated chains, HLA-associated TCR beta chains in a later analysis were more clonally expanded and had lower generation probabilities. CMV serostatus was the only immune exposure information available for the cohort. A further reported finding was that TCR beta sequences accurately predicted the HLA-A and HLA-B alleles for most subjects in the first cohort. In a later analysis, several top co-occurrence clusters were reported to appear linked to parvovirus B19, influenza, CMV and Epstein-Barr virus. The sequencing pipeline was judged likely to have produced a cluster of highly shared sequence variants as a technical artifact. Because the 87-base-pair reads could not distinguish some IMGT-functional V segments, including TRBV6-2 and TRBV6-3, those segments were excluded. Three of the identified cytomegalovirus-associated TCR beta chains were confirmed in vitro to be specific for cytomegalovirus antigens. In both the original and validation cohorts, the classifier was reported to diagnose cytomegalovirus status with high specificity and sensitivity. According to a later analysis, most CMV-associated TCR beta chains appeared to be HLA-restricted, and the HLA associations seemed to be driven largely by CMV exposure.

The chain uses TRBV30 and TRBJ2-3; TRBD1 might be the D gene, on 6 matching bases. The sequencing sample was made of PBMCs. This receptor was obtained from a young man in good health and CMV-seropositive. The DNA reads as follows: TGTGCCTGGAGCCTCGGACAGCCTAGCACAGATACGCAGTATTTT. The encoded protein is CAWSLGQPSTDTQYF.